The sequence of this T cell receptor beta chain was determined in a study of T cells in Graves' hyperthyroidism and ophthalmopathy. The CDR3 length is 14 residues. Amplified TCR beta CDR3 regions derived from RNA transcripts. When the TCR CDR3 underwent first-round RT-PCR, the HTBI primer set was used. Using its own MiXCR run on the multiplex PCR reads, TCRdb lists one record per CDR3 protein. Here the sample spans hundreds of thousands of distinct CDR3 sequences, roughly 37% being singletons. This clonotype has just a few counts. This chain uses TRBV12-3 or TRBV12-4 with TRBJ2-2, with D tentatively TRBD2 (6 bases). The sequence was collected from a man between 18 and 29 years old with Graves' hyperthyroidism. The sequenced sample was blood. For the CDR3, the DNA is TGTGTCCTAGGACGGGGGTCGAGCACCGGGGAGCTGTTTTTT. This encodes CVLGRGSSTGELFF.